This is a list of T cell receptor beta chains from one sample in a study of beta chain features in type 1 diabetes. TCRdb's table, derived via immunoSEQ multiplex PCR, lists solely in-frame clones and lacks some. The sample has about 48,000 clones; over 40% are singletons. The sequenced sample consisted of Tregs from blood. The receptors were gathered from a young man with type 1 diabetes. Both conserved end residues are part of each CDR3. The order of the fields is J gene, V gene, CDR3 length, D gene, clone size, CDR3 DNA, CDR3 protein. The D gene is left open where the match is weak. Expanded clones are given a class, and other clones once, few, many or no size at all.

TRBJ2-7	TRBV7-8	15	TRBD2	once	TGTGCCAGCAGCTTCACTAGCGTATACGTCTACGAGCAGTACTTC	CASSFTSVYVYEQYF
TRBJ2-4	TRBV7-2	15	NA	NA	TGTGCCAGCAGCTACGGGCGGGGCATCGCGAACATTCAGTACTTC	CASSYGRGIANIQYF
TRBJ2-5	TRBV29-1	13	NA	NA	TGCAGCGTTGACAGCGGAACTCAAGAGACCCAGTACTTC	CSVDSGTQETQYF
TRBJ1-5	TRBV10-3	13	NA	few	TGTGCCATCAGTGTGGGGAGAGACCAGCCCCAGCATTTT	CAISVGRDQPQHF
TRBJ2-1	TRBV9	15	TRBD2	NA	TGTGCCAGCGGCGTAAGCGGGAGCTCCTACAATGAGCAGTTCTTC	CASGVSGSSYNEQFF
TRBJ2-7	TRBV29-1	13	TRBD2	NA	TGCAGCGTTGCCGTAGGCGGGAGTTACGAGCAGTACTTC	CSVAVGGSYEQYF
TRBJ2-7	TRBV5-1	14	NA	NA	TGCGCCAGCAGCTTGGGCGAGAACTCCTACGAGCAGTACTTC	CASSLGENSYEQYF
TRBJ1-3	TRBV30	18	NA	NA	TGTGCCGGATCAGCTGGGGGCGGGCAGCTTAACTCTGGAAACACCATATATTTT	CAGSAGGGQLNSGNTIYF
TRBJ1-2	TRBV27	16	TRBD1	once	TGTGCCAGCAGTCCCGGGACAGGGTCTATTAACTATGGCTACACCTTC	CASSPGTGSINYGYTF
TRBJ2-3	TRBV5-1	14	NA	NA	TGCGCCAGCACCGGGTTTGGAAGCACAGATACGCAGTATTTT	CASTGFGSTDTQYF
TRBJ1-3	TRBV5-4	13	NA	few	TGTGCCAGCAGCCCCGCACATGGAAACACCATATATTTT	CASSPAHGNTIYF
TRBJ2-2	TRBV6-1	16	TRBD2	NA	TGTGCCAGCAGTGGTAGGACTAGCGGGAGCGGAGGGGAGCTGTTTTTT	CASSGRTSGSGGELFF
TRBJ2-6	TRBV7-8	17	NA	NA	TGTGCCAGCAGCTTAGGAGCCGCGTTCTCTGGGGCCAACGTCCTGACTTTC	CASSLGAAFSGANVLTF
TRBJ2-5	TRBV7-8	12	NA	NA	TGTGCCAGCAGCTTTCCACAAGAGACCCAGTACTTC	CASSFPQETQYF
TRBJ2-7	TRBV27	15	TRBD2	NA	TGTGCCAGCAGCGCACGACTAGCGCAAACCTACGAGCAGTACTTC	CASSARLAQTYEQYF
TRBJ2-5	TRBV5-1	15	TRBD2	NA	TGCGCCAGCAGCTCTGGGACTAGCTCCGAGGAGGCCCAGTACTTC	CASSSGTSSEEAQYF
TRBJ1-3	TRBV28	17	TRBD1	NA	TGTGCCAGCAGTTTGTCTCCCGGACAGGACTCTGGAAACACCATATATTTT	CASSLSPGQDSGNTIYF
TRBJ2-7	TRBV28	16	TRBD2	NA	TGTGCCAGCAGTTTGCCTTTGGCGGGAGGGCAGTACGAGCAGTACTTC	CASSLPLAGGQYEQYF
TRBJ2-7	TRBV13	13	NA	NA	TGTGCCAGCAGCTTTCGGGCGGGATATGAGCAGTACTTC	CASSFRAGYEQYF
TRBJ1-1	TRBV11-2	15	NA	NA	TGTGCCAGCAGCTTAGCAGGGTCACTGAACACTGAAGCTTTCTTT	CASSLAGSLNTEAFF
TRBJ1-2	TRBV6-1	14	TRBD1	NA	TGTGCCAGCAGACTCACAGGGGGCGGGTATGGCTACACCTTC	CASRLTGGGYGYTF
TRBJ2-3	TRBV28	12	NA	NA	TGTGCCAGCAGTCGTAACCGGGATACGCAGTATTTT	CASSRNRDTQYF
TRBJ2-5	TRBV5-4	13	NA	few	TGTGCCAGCAGCTTGCGACAGAAAGAGACCCAGTACTTC	CASSLRQKETQYF
TRBJ2-1	TRBV7-3	13	NA	once	TGTGCCAGCAGCTACGACAGAAACAATGAGCAGTTCTTC	CASSYDRNNEQFF
TRBJ1-1	TRBV14	13	NA	many	TGTGCCAGCAGCCAAGACTACAACACTGAAGCTTTCTTT	CASSQDYNTEAFF
TRBJ2-5	TRBV21-1	16	NA	NA	TGTGCCAGCAGCAAAGATGGCACAGAGACCCAAGAGACCCAGTACTTC	CASSKDGTETQETQYF
TRBJ2-2	TRBV9	16	TRBD1	few	TGTGCCAGCAGCCGGGAGACAGGGGCGAACACCGGGGAGCTGTTTTTT	CASSRETGANTGELFF
TRBJ2-2	TRBV13	13	NA	few	TGTGCCAGCGGTAGAACGGTTGCCGGGGAGCTGTTTTTT	CASGRTVAGELFF
TRBJ1-2	TRBV7-9	14	TRBD1	NA	TGTGCCAGCAGCTTGGACAGGGGGAAAGATGGCTACACCTTC	CASSLDRGKDGYTF
TRBJ1-1	TRBV18	15	TRBD1	few	TGTGCCAGCTCCCCCCAGACAGGGCAGAGGACTGAAGCTTTCTTT	CASSPQTGQRTEAFF
TRBJ1-2	TRBV14	13	NA	NA	TGTGCCAGCAGCCAAGATCATTCCTATGGCTACACCTTC	CASSQDHSYGYTF
TRBJ2-3	TRBV7-9	13	NA	NA	TGTGCCAGCAGCTTTAGAGGCACAGATACGCAGTATTTT	CASSFRGTDTQYF
TRBJ1-3	TRBV6-5	13	NA	few	TGTGCCAGCAGTGGACATTCTGGAAACACCATATATTTT	CASSGHSGNTIYF
TRBJ1-6	TRBV18	15	TRBD1	few	TGTGCCAGCTCGCTCGGGACAGGGGGCAATTCACCCCTCCACTTT	CASSLGTGGNSPLHF
TRBJ1-1	TRBV19	16	NA	few	TGTGCCAGTAGTATAGATTGGCAGAGGGCGGGAACTGAAGCTTTCTTT	CASSIDWQRAGTEAFF